This T cell receptor (beta chain) was documented in a study of CXCR3-negative and CXCR3-positive naive CD8 T cells (dated by TCRdb to between 2018 and 2021). Concerning the study at large: In total, roughly 130 million TRB reads were obtained, corresponding to roughly 1.5 +/- 0.3 million reads per library. The diversity and physicochemical repertoire analyses included 11 donors pooled from two independent experiments. TRBV-TRBJ cluster analysis included naive subsets from 5 or 6 donors and memory cells from 3 donors. What the work shows at the level of the full study, not this receptor alone: Surface CD5, linked to self-reactivity in mice, was comparable between naive subsets; TCR interaction strength was therefore also inferred from TRB CDR3 physicochemical properties. TRB CDR3s from CXCR3-positive naive cells showed higher hydrophobicity (lower Kidera factor 4), lower energy, and higher strength and volume indices than CXCR3-negative naive cells. Both naive subsets had comparably high repertoire diversity, while memory CD8+ T cells had much lower repertoire diversity. Freshly isolated PBMCs were used for most assays because CXCR3 expression went down partially after cryopreservation. TRBV-TRBJ usage was similar between naive CXCR3-negative and CXCR3-positive cells from the same donor, while memory cells showed distinct patterns.

Each CD8+ T cell subset was flow-sorted in triplicate, and 250,000 to 350,000 cells per subset were placed directly into RLT lysis buffer. To keep memory contaminants out, a stringent definition of naive CD8+ T cells was applied: CD45RO-CCR7+CD27+CD95-. Peripheral blood mononuclear cells were isolated from buffy coats by standard density gradient centrifugation. Naive CXCR3-negative and CXCR3-positive CD8+ T cells were flow-sorted using a FACSAria III. Total RNA was extracted from sorted cells with an RNeasy Mini Kit. Comment on this clonotype: Its antigen has not been determined.

The sample was run on a NextSeq 550. The Human TCR Profiling Kit (MiLaboratory) was used to prepare UMI-labeled 5' RACE TRB cDNA libraries. cDNA synthesis used the entire amount of extracted RNA, and PCR amplification then used the entire amount of cDNA produced. The libraries were made side by side, with each library going through the same number of PCR cycles. The authors processed their data as follows. About 50,000 +/- 10,000 unique UMI-labeled TRB cDNA molecules per library were extracted with MIGEC and MiXCR, with at least two reads per UMI required. An average of about 40,000 +/- 10,000 functional in-frame TRB CDR3 nucleotide clonotypes without stop codons was found per library. After downsampling to 5000 UMI-labeled TRB molecules per sample, diversity metrics such as normalized Shannon-Wiener and Chao1 were calculated in VDJtools. Clonotype-size-weighted physicochemical properties of the central five CDR3 residues (interaction energy, strength, volume and Kidera factor 4) were computed in VDJtools. Reprocessed by TCRdb, the reads give a single entry per CDR3 protein sequence, without DNA. TCRdb's processing, not the authors' own work, is the source of the V and J calls. The sample table gives approximately 59,000 distinct CDR3 sequences. Clones ranked in the top ten supply 0.55% to 0.75% of the sample.

From its cysteine to its phenylalanine, the CDR3 spans 12 amino acids. No DNA is listed. The sample comprised naive CXCR3+ CD8+ T cells from blood. Reading the label with the study, this specimen's cell subset or site is: CD45RO-CCR7+CD27+CD95- naive CD8+ T cells expressing CXCR3 (TNR3+). The rearrangement joined TRBV12-3 or TRBV12-4 to TRBJ2-1; without DNA, the TCRdb call of TRBD1 cannot be checked. The sequence derives from a human donor in good health. Some clones in this sample may be carry-over from other donors' samples. The CDR3 sequence is CASSLGRGEQFF.